A single sample gave rise to the 20 T cell receptor beta chains below, sequenced in a study of identical twins (dated by TCRdb to about 2016). The protocol used for the library was 5' RACE. Sequencing took place on an Illumina HiSeq 2000. TCRdb reworked the public reads: Q25 trimming with fastp, MiXCR clone assembly, productive beta chains retained. Rows matching on CDR3 protein sequence are summarized as one entry with the most common DNA and genes. The sample yields about 730,000 distinct CDR3 sequences; about 20% were counted once. The ten most abundant clones make up 4.3% of the sample. A further study also used this sample, focusing on T cells expressing NK-cell markers.

Sequencing used PBMCs. The receptors stem from a young woman in good health.

The chain is built from TRBV20-1 and TRBJ2-5; possibly TRBD1 for D (5 bases). The V end lost 4 bases, the J end lost 2 bases, and 14 bases lay between the germline ends. The V gene's germline CDR1 is DFQATT and CDR2 SNEGSKA (reference sequence). The CDR3 extends over 14 amino acids. The chain's CDR3 is CSATLLREQETQYF. DNA for the CDR3: TGCAGTGCTACGTTACTCAGGGAACAAGAGACCCAGTACTTC.

This clonotype was recorded a few times. This chain uses TRBV12-3 or TRBV12-4 with TRBJ2-2; D unclear. V lost 5 bases and J 1 base, leaving 11 bases between the germline ends. This CDR3 contains 15 residues. CDR3 protein: CASSPRLRNTGELFF. The CDR3 DNA reads as TGTGCCAGCAGTCCGAGACTCCGGAACACCGGGGAGCTGTTTTTT.

J is TRBJ1-2 and V is TRBV7-9; unclear D gene. Looked up from germline, CDR1 is SEHNR and CDR2 is FQNEAQ (reference sequence). This CDR3 has 14 amino acids. Trimming removed 4 bases from V and 4 bases from J, with 13 bases in between. The CDR3 bases are TGTGCCAGCAGCTCGGACCGTAACTTCTATGGCTACACCTTC. Protein: CASSSDRNFYGYTF.

This clonotype was seen more than once but under ten times. The CDR3 spells CSVEDLGGTGTDTQYF. The CDR3 DNA reads as TGCAGCGTTGAAGATCTAGGCGGGACAGGTACAGATACGCAGTATTTT. This sequence joins TRBV29-1 and TRBJ2-3; 8 bases are shared with TRBD1. V lost 0 bases to trimming and J lost 3 bases; unmatched junction nucleotides: 8. The CDR3 covers 16 residues. Germline CDR1 SQVTM, CDR2 ANQGSEA.

This clonotype appeared many times. V gene TRBV12-3 or TRBV12-4 combines with J gene TRBJ1-2; 7 bases line up with TRBD1. The CDR3 sequence is 11 residues long. The V gene end was trimmed by 4 bases and the J gene end by 7 bases; junction bases not matched to a gene: 0. The CDR3 bases are TGTGCCAGCAGTTACAGGGGTGGCTACACCTTC. This encodes CASSYRGGYTF.

The gene calls are TRBV20-1 and TRBJ2-3; 9 nucleotides align to TRBD2. CDR1 is DFQATT and CDR2 is SNEGSKA in the germline V gene (reference sequence). This CDR3 is 15 amino acids long. As DNA, the CDR3 is TGCAGCGGGCGGGAGGGGAGATCTAGCACAGATACGCAGTATTTT. Its translation: CSGREGRSSTDTQYF.

The chain couples TRBV2 to TRBJ2-3; D unclear. V was clipped by 4 bases and J by 5 bases, with 7 bases between them. The length of the CDR3 is 12 residues. The germline CDR1 and CDR2 sequences are SNHLY and FYNNEI. CDR3 region: CASSGWGDTQYF. CDR3 DNA: TGTGCCAGCAGTGGATGGGGAGATACGCAGTATTTT.

This clonotype was seen once. In DNA form, the CDR3 reads TGTGCCAGCAGCTTGGCTAGTGCGTCGCCTTTCTTC. Translation: CASSLASASPFF. The chain combines TRBV5-5 with TRBJ2-1; D remains ambiguous. Germline V lookup: CDR1 SGHKS, CDR2 YYEKEE (reference sequence). V was trimmed by 0 bases and J by 16 bases, leaving 14 bases between them. CDR3 size: 12 residues.

This clonotype was detected only a few times. This sequence joins TRBV12-3 or TRBV12-4 and TRBJ1-2, with D possibly matching TRBD1 (5 bases). V gave up 5 bases and J gave up 8 bases, with 15 bases separating them. This CDR3 contains 13 residues. This CDR3 reads CASSPGRWEGYTF. As DNA, the CDR3 is TGTGCCAGCAGTCCGGGGCGTTGGGAAGGCTACACCTTC.

Only a few counts were recorded for this clonotype. This chain links TRBV4-3 with TRBJ2-1, with 7 bases matching TRBD2. This CDR3 has 15 amino acids. The germline V gene encodes CDR1 LGHNA and CDR2 YSLEER. V gave up 5 bases and J gave up 4 bases; unmatched junction bases: 8. The CDR3 region is CASSLRQRDYNEQFF. Here the CDR3 DNA reads TGCGCCAGCAGCTTAAGGCAGCGGGATTACAATGAGCAGTTCTTC.

DNA of the CDR3: TGCGCCAGCTCAGAGACTAGCCCTAGCGGGAAGACCCAGTACTTC. Protein: CASSETSPSGKTQYF. This chain joins TRBV5-1 and TRBJ2-5; 9 nucleotides agree with TRBD2. Per germline, CDR1 SGHRS and CDR2 YFSETQ. V lost 7 bases to trimming and J lost 6 bases; unmatched junction nucleotides: 13. The CDR3 extends over 15 amino acids.

The chain combines TRBV12-5 with TRBJ2-5; 11 bases fit TRBD2. CDR1 and CDR2 from the germline V gene are LGHNT and FRNRAP. J gave up 3 bases and V 4 bases, and 1 base lay outside the gene matches. The CDR3 covers 14 residues. The CDR3 DNA is TGTGCTAGTGGTTCGACTAGCGGGAAAGAGACCCAGTACTTC. Translating it yields CASGSTSGKETQYF.

The DNA of the CDR3 is TGTGCCAGCAGCTTGGAACGGGGAAGGGCTGAAGCTTTCTTT. Protein: CASSLERGRAEAFF. The chain is built from TRBV5-4 and TRBJ1-1, with D uncertain. The CDR3 loop spans 14 amino acids. Per germline, CDR1 SGHNT and CDR2 YYREEE (reference sequence). V lost 0 bases, J lost 6 bases, and 12 bases lay in between.

This rearrangement joins TRBV5-5 to TRBJ2-7; the D is unclear. This CDR3 comprises 14 residues. CDR1 is SGHKS and CDR2 is YYEKEE in the germline V gene (reference sequence). Trimming removed 2 bases at V and 2 bases at J, with 11 bases between. The CDR3 here is CASSFELTTYEQYF. As DNA, the CDR3 is TGTGCCAGCAGCTTTGAACTAACTACCTACGAGCAGTACTTC.

A few counts support this clonotype. This chain's CDR3 is CASSALVRVSDTQYF. In DNA, the CDR3 is TGTGCCAGCAGCGCTTTAGTACGGGTTTCAGATACGCAGTATTTT. The chain has TRBV9 and TRBJ2-3; no firm D call. The germline V gene has CDR1 SGDLS and CDR2 YYNGEE. Between the trimmed V and J ends, which lost 3 bases and 4 bases, there was a span of 15 bases. The CDR3 is made up of 15 amino acids.

This clonotype has more than one count but fewer than ten. The V and J genes are TRBV20-1 and TRBJ2-1, with D unclear. The V end was cut by 2 bases, the J end by 4 bases, with 15 bases between. CDR1 and CDR2 (germline): DFQATT, SNEGSKA (reference sequence). The CDR3 has 15 residues. The CDR3 reads CSARPMRTAYNEQFF. CDR3 nucleotide sequence: TGCAGTGCTAGACCCATGAGGACGGCGTACAATGAGCAGTTCTTC.

This clonotype has only a few counts. The chain is built from TRBV11-2 and TRBJ2-1; D unresolved. The CDR3 covers 14 residues. The germline V and J ends were trimmed by 5 bases and 5 bases, with 13 bases remaining between them. CDR1 is SGHAT and CDR2 is FQNNGV in the germline V gene. DNA for the CDR3: TGTGCCAGCAGCCTTCCGAGGAGCCACAATGAGCAGTTCTTC. As protein: CASSLPRSHNEQFF. The full variable domain, completed using reference TRBV11-2 and TRBJ2-1, is EAGVAQSPRYKIIEKRQSVAFWCNPISGHATLYWYQQILGQGPKLLIQFQNNGVVDDSQLPKDRFSAERLKGVDSTLKIQPAKLEDSAVYLCASSLPRSHNEQFFGPGTRLTVL.

The rearrangement links TRBV6-2 or TRBV6-3 to TRBJ2-1, with 14 bases that match TRBD2. Germline assignment: CDR1 MNHEY and CDR2 SVGEGT. This CDR3 comprises 14 residues. J lost 9 bases, V lost 6 bases, and 4 bases had no gene match. CDR3 nucleotides: TGTGCCAGCAGCCGACTAGCGGGAGGGCCTGAGCAGTTCTTC. Translation gives CASSRLAGGPEQFF.

This rearrangement joins TRBV7-9 to TRBJ2-3; 7 nucleotides line up with TRBD2. Germline V lookup: CDR1 SEHNR, CDR2 FQNEAQ (reference sequence). V lost 4 bases to trimming and J lost 11 bases; unmatched junction nucleotides: 9. The CDR3 covers 13 residues. This CDR3 reads CASSSPGGPKQYF. CDR3 sequence (DNA): TGTGCCAGCAGCTCCCCGGGGGGACCAAAGCAGTATTTT.

The J gene is TRBJ1-1, the V gene TRBV29-1; 7 bases are shared with TRBD1. This CDR3 is 12 amino acids long. Germline V gene lookup returns CDR1 SQVTM and CDR2 ANQGSEA. J lost 0 bases, V lost 7 bases, and 2 bases had no gene match. The CDR3 sequence: CSAGQLNTEAFF. As DNA, the CDR3 is TGCAGCGCGGGACAGCTGAACACTGAAGCTTTCTTT.